One T cell receptor beta chain is described in this entry. It lacks a known antigen. One base away lies a much larger clone, so this may be a sequencing read error. The sample holds other DNA sequences that translate to the same CDR3. The CDR3 sequence holds 12 residues, the cysteine and phenylalanine included. The sequence is cut down to CDR3 DNA, 36 bases in frame from base 1. Relative to germline, V is 0 bases shorter and J is 4 bases shorter, with 4 bases between their ends. CDR1 is given as SGHRS and CDR2 as YFSETQ, both from the germline V gene. A single peripheral blood draw of approximately 100 mL on average was collected from each donor into heparinised tubes. Naive, central memory, regulatory and stem cell-like memory CD4+ T cells were sorted on a BD FACSAria II using a panel including CD45RO, CCR7, CD25, CD127, CD95 and CD27. A purity above 95% was achieved for all sorted populations. PBMCs were isolated immediately by Lymphoprep density gradient centrifugation and stained directly without culture. Samples were stained and sorted in pairs, with one healthy donor and one patient per experiment, so that batch effects were minimized.

The entry originates in a study of beta chain features in type 1 diabetes (dated by TCRdb to the late 2010s). For context, the study as a whole: Mean age, gender distribution, total cell number and subset yield were not different between patients and healthy donors. Naive and central memory subsets were obtained from all 28 donors, but regulatory and stem cell-like memory subsets were isolated from only 8 patients and 8 healthy donors. A total of around 110,000,000 sorted cells were examined across all samples, and RNA yield correlated strongly with the number of cells per subset. In the study, recently diagnosed type 1 diabetes patients and matched healthy donors were compared on the TCRB repertoires of their sorted circulating CD4+ T cell subsets.

All of the isolated RNA was reverse transcribed with the High Capacity cDNA Reverse Transcription Kit, so expressed TCRB transcripts were sequenced. Naive, central memory and regulatory T cell samples underwent deep immunoSEQ sequencing, averaging roughly 3.4 million total reads per sample. Sorted cells were lysed in RLT buffer, and RNA was extracted using DNase-treated RNeasy Micro or Mini kits according to cell number. To prevent cross-contamination, every cell subset was processed on its own, while patient and healthy donor samples were processed together. Using the immunoSEQ multiplex PCR, TCRB sequences were amplified from cDNA into 87-bp fragments spanning the CDR3 region. Amplicons were sequenced on the Illumina HiSeq platform. As for the original processing: Synthetic template baselines were used to correct PCR bias computationally, reads within Hamming distance 2 were collapsed together, and singletons that could not be merged were discarded. Reads were aligned against IMGT to assign V, D and J genes, CDR3 length and insertions or deletions at six rearrangement sites. Within each subset, clonotype counts were normalized to sorted cell number, and only after that were true diversity and Gini coefficients computed with the tcR R package. The overlap coefficient, calculated on TCRB nucleotide sequences, was used to quantify repertoire sharing. TCRdb provides this immuneACCESS table in a form limited to in-frame rearrangements. Some clones are lacking; in checked studies, under half of them reflect an unresolved V gene, and why the rest are absent is not known. V, J and clone size reflect that table, while D and trimming were determined from the DNA. For this sample there are 300,000 to 350,000 clones; 9.3% appear just once. The ten largest clones represent around 1% of the sample.

The paper's findings and limits, for the study overall: Naive, central memory and regulatory TCRB repertoires appeared more similar among patients than among healthy donors. Because small numbers of individuals were included in the HLA sub-analyses, any influence of HLA type on TCRB rearrangement was left unresolved. At VDJ recombination sites, patients with type 1 diabetes made fewer insertions and deleted more nucleotides, a pattern implying thymic rearrangement abnormalities. Shorter templates might have been favored by PCR, but patient and control samples were amplified and corrected together, so both groups would have been affected equally by any skew. Sequencing cDNA rather than genomic DNA could over-represent highly expressing activated cells, although activation and CD3 levels did not differ between groups. Type 1 diabetes patients showed a moderate but significant shortening of TCRB CDR3 length in all four CD4+ subsets.

The chain uses TRBV5-1 and TRBJ1-2; the D gene is not confidently resolved. The sequence derives from a man aged 25-45 years with type 1 diabetes. The material sequenced was central memory CD4+ T cells from blood. The bases read TGCGCCAGCAGCTTGGACGGCTATGGCTACACCTTC. This translates into CASSLDGYGYTF.